This T cell receptor (beta chain) comes out of a study of beta chain features in type 1 diabetes. Study-level background: Examined across all samples were roughly 100 million sorted cells.

The germline gives CDR1 KGHSH, CDR2 LQKENI. The J segment lost 2 bases and the V segment lost 3 bases, leaving 7 bases of the junction unmatched. This CDR3 spans 16 amino acids. Study-wide points: For Type 1 diabetes patients, all four CD4+ subsets carried TCRB CDR3s that were moderately but significantly shorter.

As every portion of the isolated RNA was reverse transcribed, the sequencing read expressed TCRB transcripts. It was found that naive, central memory and regulatory T cell samples averaged about 3.5 million reads. Some clones are missing from TCRdb's copy, which holds only in-frame ones; the method was immunoSEQ multiplex PCR. The repertoire consists of hundreds of thousands of clones, with approximately 8.2% occurring once and the leading ten covering 0.44%. This clone was observed a few times. The antigen remains unidentified. The source of this sequence is a woman between 18 and 30 years old in good health. The material sequenced was central memory CD4+ T cells from blood. The chain uses TRBV18 and TRBJ2-3, with 8 bases aligning to TRBD1. The CDR3 DNA reads TGTGCCAGCTCACCCGCAGGGGGCGCAAACACAGATACGCAGTATTTT. This encodes CASSPAGGANTDTQYF.